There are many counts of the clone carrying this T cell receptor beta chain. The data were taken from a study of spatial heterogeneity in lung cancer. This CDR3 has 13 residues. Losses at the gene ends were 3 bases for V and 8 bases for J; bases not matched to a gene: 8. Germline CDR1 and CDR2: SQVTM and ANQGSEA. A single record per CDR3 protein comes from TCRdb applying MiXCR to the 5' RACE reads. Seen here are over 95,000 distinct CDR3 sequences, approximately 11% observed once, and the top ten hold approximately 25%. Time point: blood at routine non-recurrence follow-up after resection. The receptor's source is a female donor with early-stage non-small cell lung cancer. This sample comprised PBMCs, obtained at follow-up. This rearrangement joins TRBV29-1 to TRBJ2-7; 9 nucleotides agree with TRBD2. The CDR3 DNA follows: TGCAGCGTTGACGCGGGAGGGGATACTAAGCAGTACTTC. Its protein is CSVDAGGDTKQYF.